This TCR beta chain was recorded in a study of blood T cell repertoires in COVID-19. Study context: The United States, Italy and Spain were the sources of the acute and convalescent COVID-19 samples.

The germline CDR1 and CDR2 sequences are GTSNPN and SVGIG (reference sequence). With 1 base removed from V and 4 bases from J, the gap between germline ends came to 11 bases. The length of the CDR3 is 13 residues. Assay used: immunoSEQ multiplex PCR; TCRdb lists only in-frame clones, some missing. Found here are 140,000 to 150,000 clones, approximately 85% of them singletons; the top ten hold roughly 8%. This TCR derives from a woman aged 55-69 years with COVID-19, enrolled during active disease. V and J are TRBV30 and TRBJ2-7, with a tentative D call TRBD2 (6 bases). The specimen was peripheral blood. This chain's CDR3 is CAWSGGGDYEQYF. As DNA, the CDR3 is TGTGCCTGGAGTGGGGGAGGCGATTACGAGCAGTACTTC.